Below, one TCR beta chain is given with its context. What it binds is not known. This CDR3 has 17 amino acids. Germline lookup yields CDR1 SGHTA and CDR2 FQGTGA. The V and J ends lost 5 bases and 1 base, in that order; junction bases with no gene match: 7. The entry originates in a study of blood T cells in healthy people across ages. On the study more broadly: About one barcoded TCR beta cDNA was captured per two T cells.

Study-wide results and caveats: Per-million-T-cell TCR beta diversity fell roughly linearly with age.

With a J-beta primer mix and a sample-barcoded 5' primer, a second PCR ran 7 to 11 cycles. TCRdb redid the calling of the 5' RACE reads with MiXCR, one entry per CDR3 protein. Of approximately 800,000 distinct CDR3 sequences in the sample, roughly 34% were seen once. Healthy Caucasian individuals from Russia aged 6 to 90 were enrolled as donors. This chain links TRBV7-3 with TRBJ2-3; 12 bases map to TRBD2. The TCR was taken from a man aged 18 to 30 in good health. Sequencing was carried out using blood. The CDR3: CASSPRTSGIGTDTQYF. CDR3 nucleotides: TGTGCCAGCAGCCCGCGGACTAGCGGGATCGGCACAGATACGCAGTATTTT.